Listed below are T cell receptor beta chains from one sample, sequenced in a study of graft-versus-host responses after intestinal transplantation. Measured with immunoSEQ multiplex PCR; TCRdb has only the in-frame clones, and not every one. There are 15,000 to 20,000 clones in the sample; roughly four fifths occur only once, and 3.5% to 4% lies in the top ten. Sequences were derived from ileum tissue, sampled roughly 620 days after intestinal transplantation. The receptor set was obtained from a human patient who received an intestinal transplant, so some T cells may come from the graft donor. Both conserved end residues are part of each CDR3. D genes are given only for firm matches. The listing skips clone size in some rows; elsewhere it reads once, few, many or a size class.

CDR3aa: CASSTSGVYNEQFF
CDR3nt: TGTGCCAGTAGCACCAGCGGGGTGTACAATGAGCAGTTCTTC
j_gene: TRBJ2-1
len: 14
d_gene: TRBD2
abundance: .
v_gene: TRBV19

CDR3aa: CASSFLGGGYEQYF
CDR3nt: TGTGCCAGCAGCTTCCTAGGGGGCGGCTACGAGCAGTACTTC
j_gene: TRBJ2-7
len: 14
d_gene: TRBD1
abundance: few
v_gene: TRBV5-4

CDR3aa: CASGPPRPSYEQYF
CDR3nt: TGTGCCAGCGGTCCGCCCAGACCCTCCTACGAGCAGTACTTC
j_gene: TRBJ2-7
len: 14
d_gene: .
abundance: .
v_gene: TRBV2

CDR3aa: CASSQESSRGNPVEHF
CDR3nt: TGTGCCAGCAGCCAAGAGTCCTCCAGGGGGAACCCGGTGGAGCATTTT
j_gene: TRBJ1-5
len: 16
d_gene: TRBD1
abundance: .
v_gene: TRBV4-2

CDR3aa: CASSQDSQAGQPQHF
CDR3nt: TGCGCCAGCAGCCAAGATAGTCAGGCGGGTCAGCCCCAGCATTTT
j_gene: TRBJ1-5
len: 15
d_gene: .
abundance: .
v_gene: TRBV4-1

CDR3aa: CASSFTADTQYF
CDR3nt: TGTGCCAGCAGTTTTACCGCAGATACGCAGTATTTT
j_gene: TRBJ2-3
len: 12
d_gene: .
abundance: once
v_gene: TRBV28

CDR3aa: CASSSDTGYEQYF
CDR3nt: TGTGCCAGCAGCTCGGACACAGGCTACGAGCAGTACTTC
j_gene: TRBJ2-7
len: 13
d_gene: .
abundance: .
v_gene: TRBV5-6

CDR3aa: CASSIRSGGYTF
CDR3nt: TGTGCCAGTAGTATTCGATCGGGTGGCTACACCTTC
j_gene: TRBJ1-2
len: 12
d_gene: .
abundance: .
v_gene: TRBV19

CDR3aa: CASSQSCPGANEQFF
CDR3nt: TGCGCCAGCAGTCAATCTTGTCCGGGGGCAAATGAGCAGTTCTTC
j_gene: TRBJ2-1
len: 15
d_gene: .
abundance: .
v_gene: TRBV23-1

CDR3aa: CASSLGGEQFF
CDR3nt: TGTGCCAGCAGCCTAGGAGGTGAGCAGTTCTTC
j_gene: TRBJ2-1
len: 11
d_gene: .
abundance: .
v_gene: TRBV25-1

CDR3aa: CASSQEGTTWPQHF
CDR3nt: TGCGCCAGCAGCCAAGAAGGGACGACCTGGCCCCAGCATTTT
j_gene: TRBJ1-5
len: 14
d_gene: .
abundance: .
v_gene: TRBV4-1

CDR3aa: CASSGTGPVYYGYTF
CDR3nt: TGTGCCAGCAGCGGCACAGGCCCCGTCTACTATGGCTACACCTTC
j_gene: TRBJ1-2
len: 15
d_gene: .
abundance: .
v_gene: TRBV5-6

CDR3aa: CASSPPGGGPYGYTF
CDR3nt: TGTGCCAGCTCACCACCGGGAGGGGGCCCCTATGGCTACACCTTC
j_gene: TRBJ1-2
len: 15
d_gene: TRBD1
abundance: .
v_gene: TRBV18

CDR3aa: CASSEGIKGPSTDTQYF
CDR3nt: TGTGCCAGCAGTGAGGGGATAAAGGGCCCTAGCACAGATACGCAGTATTTT
j_gene: TRBJ2-3
len: 17
d_gene: .
abundance: .
v_gene: TRBV2

CDR3aa: CASSLGGTGKGETQYF
CDR3nt: TGTGCCAGCAGCTTGGGCGGGACAGGGAAAGGAGAGACCCAGTACTTC
j_gene: TRBJ2-5
len: 16
d_gene: TRBD1
abundance: .
v_gene: TRBV7-7

CDR3aa: CASRDRGRETQYF
CDR3nt: TGTGCCAGCAGGGATAGGGGGCGAGAGACCCAGTACTTC
j_gene: TRBJ2-5
len: 13
d_gene: TRBD1
abundance: .
v_gene: TRBV14

CDR3aa: CAWGTDLGEQFF
CDR3nt: TGTGCCTGGGGGACAGACCTGGGTGAGCAGTTCTTC
j_gene: TRBJ2-1
len: 12
d_gene: TRBD1
abundance: .
v_gene: TRBV30

CDR3aa: CASSSPGQGFSTDTQYF
CDR3nt: TGTGCCAGCAGCTCTCCGGGACAGGGCTTTAGCACAGATACGCAGTATTTT
j_gene: TRBJ2-3
len: 17
d_gene: TRBD1
abundance: .
v_gene: TRBV7-3

CDR3aa: CASSSYGAEQYF
CDR3nt: TGTGCCAGCAGCTCTTACGGGGCCGAGCAGTACTTC
j_gene: TRBJ2-7
len: 12
d_gene: .
abundance: .
v_gene: TRBV7-8

CDR3aa: CASSLGGRAKNIQYF
CDR3nt: TGTGCCAGCAGTCTAGGGGGTCGGGCCAAAAACATTCAGTACTTC
j_gene: TRBJ2-4
len: 15
d_gene: .
abundance: .
v_gene: TRBV6-6

CDR3aa: CASSLRTGTSGGYTF
CDR3nt: TGTGCCAGTAGTTTAAGGACAGGAACCTCGGGTGGCTACACCTTC
j_gene: TRBJ1-2
len: 15
d_gene: TRBD1
abundance: .
v_gene: TRBV19

CDR3aa: CASSQEKRGGPLEQYF
CDR3nt: TGCGCCAGCAGCCAAGAGAAGCGGGGGGGCCCCCTGGAGCAGTACTTC
j_gene: TRBJ2-7
len: 16
d_gene: TRBD2
abundance: .
v_gene: TRBV4-1

CDR3aa: CASSLTPGLAGAEPFEQYF
CDR3nt: TGTGCCAGCAGCCTTACGCCGGGACTAGCGGGGGCCGAGCCATTCGAGCAGTACTTC
j_gene: TRBJ2-7
len: 19
d_gene: TRBD2
abundance: .
v_gene: TRBV7-9

CDR3aa: CASSRGYEQYF
CDR3nt: TGTGCCAGCAGTCGCGGTTACGAGCAGTACTTC
j_gene: TRBJ2-7
len: 11
d_gene: .
abundance: .
v_gene: TRBV6-5

CDR3aa: CASSPTLGYDEKLFF
CDR3nt: TGTGCCAGCTCACCAACCCTAGGGTACGACGAAAAACTGTTTTTT
j_gene: TRBJ1-4
len: 15
d_gene: .
abundance: .
v_gene: TRBV18

CDR3aa: CATSREDRTHKFF
CDR3nt: TGTGCCACCAGCAGAGAAGACAGGACCCATAAGTTTTTT
j_gene: TRBJ1-4
len: 13
d_gene: .
abundance: .
v_gene: TRBV15